The rows below give T cell receptor beta chains drawn from one sample of a study of T cell changes during pregnancy in multiple sclerosis. TCRdb keeps only in-frame clones here, not all; method: immunoSEQ multiplex PCR. Counted here are about 59,000 clones, roughly nine tenths occurring once; the ten biggest clones make up around 3%. The sequencing here drew on peripheral blood, taken in the third trimester of pregnancy. The receptors here all came from a female donor in good health, enrolled as a control in a pregnancy study. CDR3s include the opening cysteine and the closing phenylalanine or tryptophan. Each record gives: CDR3 protein, CDR3 DNA, J gene, clone size, CDR3 length, D gene, V gene. D genes are given only for firm matches. Clone size is given for some rows only: seen once, a few or many times, or a class if the clone is expanded.

CASSPGQGARETQYF,TGTGCCAGCAGCCCGGGACAGGGGGCGAGGGAGACCCAGTACTTC,TRBJ2-5,NA,15,TRBD1,TRBV7-9
CASSLQAGGKGETQYF,TGTGCCAGCAGCTTGCAAGCGGGAGGGAAGGGAGAGACCCAGTACTTC,TRBJ2-5,NA,16,TRBD2,TRBV7-3
CASSLGGTSSGANVLTF,TGTGCCAGCAGCTTAGGGGGGACCAGCTCTGGGGCCAACGTCCTGACTTTC,TRBJ2-6,NA,17,NA,TRBV7-3
CASSFAAAQYF,TGTGCCAGCAGCTTTGCGGCGGCGCAGTACTTC,TRBJ2-7,NA,11,NA,TRBV7-2
CASSQPPGDGHEQYF,TGTGCCAGCAGCCAGCCCCCAGGGGACGGCCACGAGCAGTACTTC,TRBJ2-7,NA,15,NA,TRBV4-2
CASSPLAGFEYEQYF,TGTGCCAGCTCACCCCTAGCGGGATTTGAGTACGAGCAGTACTTC,TRBJ2-7,once,15,TRBD2,TRBV18
CASSQEGTIAAQFF,TGCGCCAGCAGCCAAGAAGGGACAATCGCTGCGCAGTTCTTC,TRBJ2-1,NA,14,NA,TRBV4-3
CASSGGAHNEQFF,TGTGCCAGCAGCGGGGGGGCCCACAATGAGCAGTTCTTC,TRBJ2-1,NA,13,NA,TRBV7-2
CASSLAGGKGQPQHF,TGTGCCAGCAGCTTGGCCGGGGGGAAGGGTCAGCCCCAGCATTTT,TRBJ1-5,NA,15,NA,TRBV5-5
CASRHKGGGPGYTEAFF,TGTGCCAGCAGACATAAGGGGGGGGGCCCGGGATACACTGAAGCTTTCTTT,TRBJ1-1,NA,17,NA,TRBV13